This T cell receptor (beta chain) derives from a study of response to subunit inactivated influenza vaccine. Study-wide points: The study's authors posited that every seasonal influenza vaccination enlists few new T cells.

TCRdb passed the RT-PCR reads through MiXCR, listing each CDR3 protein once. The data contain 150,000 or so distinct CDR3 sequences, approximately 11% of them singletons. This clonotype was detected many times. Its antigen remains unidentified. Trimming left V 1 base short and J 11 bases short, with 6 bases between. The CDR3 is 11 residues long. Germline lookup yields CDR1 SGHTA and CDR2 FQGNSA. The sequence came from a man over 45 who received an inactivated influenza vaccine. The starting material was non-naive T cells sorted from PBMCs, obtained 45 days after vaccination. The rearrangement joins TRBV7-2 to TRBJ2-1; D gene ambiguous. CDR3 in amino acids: CASSLGDKQFF. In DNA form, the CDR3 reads TGTGCCAGCAGCTTAGGCGACAAGCAGTTCTTC.